This T cell receptor (beta chain) was recorded in a study of blood T cell repertoires in COVID-19. Study overall: Italy, Spain and the United States were the sources of the convalescent and acute COVID-19 samples.

Source study methods: Estimation of nucleated cell counts relied on the amplification of reference gene primers. The protocol was immunoSEQ multiplex PCR, while the TCRdb copy is restricted to in-frame clones and leaves out a portion. V and J calls and clone size follow that table, whereas D and trimming were derived from the DNA. This sample yields some 220,000 clones, of which roughly 90% are seen a single time; under 3% belongs to the top ten. The study recruited people aged 18 to 89 years across around 24 US areas. Donors were grouped by their self-reported clinical history. J lost 6 bases, V lost 5 bases, and 13 bases had no gene match. This CDR3 has 16 residues. Germline values: CDR1 KGHDR, CDR2 SFDVKD.

This clonotype was obtained from a woman aged 25 to 39 who had recovered from COVID-19. What was sequenced was PBMCs or T cells enriched from blood (not recorded which). The genes are TRBV24-1 and TRBJ2-3, with 7 bases lining up with TRBD2. The DNA of the CDR3 is TGTGCCACCAGTGTCGGTGGGGTAGCGGGCGAGGATACGCAGTATTTT. Translation: CATSVGGVAGEDTQYF.